This passage covers 24 T cell receptor beta chains from one sample sequenced in a study of blood T cell repertoires in COVID-19. Data came from immunoSEQ multiplex PCR; TCRdb stores just in-frame clones and leaves some out. Altogether 200,000 to 250,000 clones are present, 75% to 85% being singletons, with the ten largest covering more than 5.5%. Sequenced: peripheral blood. Every receptor here comes from a human donor in a cohort sampled during active COVID-19.

This rearrangement joins TRBV24-1 to TRBJ1-4, with 10 positions matching TRBD1. The junction had 7 bases not matched to a gene; V was cut back by 6 bases and J by 7 bases. The germline V gene has CDR1 KGHDR and CDR2 SFDVKD. The CDR3 sequence is 15 residues long. The CDR3 protein is CATSTGQGGGEKLFF. CDR3 bases: TGTGCCACCAGTACCGGACAGGGGGGGGGTGAAAAACTGTTTTTT.

The CDR3 DNA reads as TGTGCCAGCAGCCTAATGGGGACATCTAACACTGAAGCTTTCTTT. This codes for CASSLMGTSNTEAFF. The chain has TRBV3-1 (or the pseudogene TRBV3-2) and TRBJ1-1; D perhaps matches TRBD1 (6 bases). Germline V gene sequence: CDR1 LGHDT, CDR2 YNNKEL (reference sequence). Trimming removed 4 bases at V and 2 bases at J, with 14 bases between. The CDR3 runs to 15 residues.

J is TRBJ2-1 and V is TRBV6-6; no clear D gene. Germline CDR1 reads MNHNY; CDR2 reads SVGAGI (reference sequence). Between the trimmed V and J ends, which lost 10 bases and 4 bases, there was a span of 8 bases. The CDR3 runs to 11 residues. Here the CDR3 DNA reads TGTGCCACCCATGTGTACAATGAGCAGTTCTTC. As protein: CATHVYNEQFF.

The chain has TRBV4-1 and TRBJ1-2; 9 nucleotides align to TRBD1. Germline-derived CDR1 and CDR2 are MGHRA and YSYEKL. The CDR3 covers 15 residues. V shed 1 base, J shed 3 bases, and the junction held 3 bases outside the gene matches. This chain's CDR3 is CASSQGQGGDYGYTF. The CDR3 DNA reads TGCGCCAGCAGCCAAGGACAGGGGGGGGACTATGGCTACACCTTC.

The chain recombines TRBV7-2 with TRBJ2-7; 7 positions match TRBD2. V gave up 6 bases and J gave up 7 bases; unmatched junction bases: 9. This CDR3 contains 13 residues. Germline V lookup: CDR1 SGHTA, CDR2 FQGNSA. For the CDR3, the DNA is TGTGCCAGCAGTGCCGGGACTACAAGGGAGCAGTACTTC. The encoded protein is CASSAGTTREQYF.

A single count supports this clone. The chain combines TRBV10-3 with TRBJ1-5, with 9 bases identical to TRBD1. The CDR3 runs 14 residues. Germline trimming cut 5 bases from V and 7 bases from J; bases unmatched to any gene: 6. In germline, CDR1 is ENHRY, CDR2 SYGVKD. CDR3 DNA sequence: TGTGCCATCAGTTGGGACAGGGAGGGACAGCCCCAGCATTTT. Encoded protein: CAISWDREGQPQHF.

This clone is a singleton in its sample. J is TRBJ1-4 and V is TRBV10-3; 10 bases line up with TRBD1. In germline, CDR1 is ENHRY, CDR2 SYGVKD. Trimming removed 2 bases from V and 6 bases from J; junction bases left unmatched: 0. This CDR3 contains 14 residues. The DNA of the CDR3 is TGTGCCATCAGTGAGGGACAGGGGGATGAAAAACTGTTTTTT. It is translated as CAISEGQGDEKLFF.

V usage is TRBV5-1 and J usage is TRBJ2-3; D is unclear. Germline V CDR1 and CDR2: SGHRS, YFSETQ. The V and J ends lost 3 bases and 4 bases respectively, with 9 bases between them. The CDR3 length is 13 residues. The CDR3 sequence is CASSWSNPDTQYF. The CDR3 DNA is TGCGCCAGCAGCTGGAGTAACCCAGATACGCAGTATTTT.

The sample holds a few counts of this clone. V gene TRBV15 combines with J gene TRBJ2-7; TRBD1 might be the D (6 bases). Germline CDR1 LNHNV, CDR2 YYDKDF (reference sequence). The CDR3 consists of 15 residues. V was trimmed by 1 base and J by 5 bases, leaving 15 bases between them. The CDR3 DNA sequence: TGTGCCACCAGCAGAGTAGGGCCATACAGGGACGAGCAGTACTTC. Translating gives CATSRVGPYRDEQYF.

The rearrangement uses TRBV11-2 and TRBJ2-3, with 7 bases identical to TRBD1. From germline, CDR1 is SGHAT and CDR2 FQNNGV. Trimming took 5 bases from V and 3 from J; bases not matched to a gene: 8. This CDR3 has 15 amino acids. CDR3 loop: CASSRRGLETDTQYF. The CDR3 coding sequence is TGTGCCAGCAGCCGAAGGGGGCTAGAAACAGATACGCAGTATTTT.

In this sample, this clone turned up a few times. The rearrangement uses TRBV19 and TRBJ2-1, with unresolved D. Trimming shortened V by 5 bases and J by 7 bases, and 9 bases separated the two germline ends. Germline-derived CDR1 and CDR2 are LNHDA and SQIVND (reference sequence). This CDR3 is 12 amino acids long. CDR3 nucleotide sequence: TGTGCCAGTAGTCTCCAGCGAAATGAGCAGTTCTTC. Translating gives CASSLQRNEQFF.

The chain has TRBV6-5 and TRBJ2-5, with D tentatively TRBD1 (6 bases). Germline CDR1 MNHEY, CDR2 SVGAGI. The CDR3 spans 14 residues. V shed 7 bases and J shed 4 bases, with 16 bases lying between them. The CDR3 reads CASIPGVPPETQYF. CDR3 sequence (DNA): TGTGCCAGCATCCCAGGGGTCCCCCCAGAGACCCAGTACTTC.

This clone showed up just a few times. This chain connects TRBV10-1 to TRBJ2-3; 8 bases align to TRBD1. Germline trimming cut 6 bases from V and 1 base from J; bases unmatched to any gene: 0. Germline V gives CDR1 WNHNN, CDR2 SYGVQD (reference sequence). There are 13 residues in the CDR3. The DNA of the CDR3 is TGCGCCAGCAGGGGACAGGGCACAGATACGCAGTATTTT. Amino acids: CASRGQGTDTQYF.

The chain links TRBV14 to TRBJ1-5, with no clear D. The V gene lost 4 bases and the J gene lost 0 bases, with 4 bases spanning the gap. The CDR3 is 13 residues long. CDR1 is SGHDN and CDR2 is FVKESK in the germline V gene. CDR3 nucleotides: TGTGCCAGCAGCCGCAGTAGCAATCAGCCCCAGCATTTT. It codes for CASSRSSNQPQHF.

This chain connects TRBV11-2 to TRBJ2-7, with 8 bases lining up with TRBD2. Germline V CDR1 and CDR2: SGHAT, FQNNGV. V lost 1 base to trimming and J lost 6 bases; unmatched junction nucleotides: 5. This CDR3 is built from 14 residues. The CDR3 DNA reads TGTGCCAGCAGCTTAGGAGGGACTAGGAGCGAGCAGTACTTC. Residues: CASSLGGTRSEQYF.

This rearrangement joins TRBV5-1 to TRBJ2-1; 8 bases are a match to TRBD1. Germline V CDR1 and CDR2: SGHRS, YFSETQ. The CDR3 has 15 residues. Trimming at V came to 4 bases and at J to 2 bases, leaving 5 bases not matched to a gene. The CDR3 DNA reads as TGCGCCAGCAGCGAGGGACAGGCTGCCTACAATGAGCAGTTCTTC. Amino acid sequence: CASSEGQAAYNEQFF.

This clone showed up just a few times. The chain employs TRBV5-1 and TRBJ2-7, with a weak D call TRBD1 (6 bases). The V gene lost 3 bases and the J gene lost 3 bases, with 13 bases spanning the gap. This CDR3 has 14 residues. Germline V CDR1 and CDR2: SGHRS, YFSETQ. CDR3 DNA: TGCGCCAGCAGCTCCGGACAGAATAACTACGAGCAGTACTTC. Encoded protein: CASSSGQNNYEQYF.

The chain employs TRBV24-1 and TRBJ2-2; TRBD2 agrees at 11 bases. The germline V gene encodes CDR1 KGHDR and CDR2 SFDVKD. V trimming: 9 bases; J trimming: 1 base; junction bases outside the gene matches: 9. The CDR3 spans 17 residues. CDR3 protein: CATRGFSGRGNTGELFF. The DNA of the CDR3 is TGTGCCACCCGAGGTTTTAGCGGGAGGGGGAACACCGGGGAGCTGTTTTTT.

The chain combines TRBV24-1 with TRBJ2-7; tentative D call: TRBD2 (5 bases). The germline V gene has CDR1 KGHDR and CDR2 SFDVKD. There are 12 residues in the CDR3. V dropped 9 bases and J dropped 7 bases, with 15 bases sitting between them. CDR3 in amino acids: CATESPRREQYF. Written as DNA, the CDR3 is TGTGCCACCGAAAGTCCTCGGAGGGAGCAGTACTTC.

This chain connects TRBV4-1 to TRBJ2-1; 8 nucleotides match TRBD1. The CDR3 covers 15 residues. After removal of 2 bases from V and 3 bases from J, the junction contained 3 bases not matched to a gene. Per germline, CDR1 MGHRA and CDR2 YSYEKL. The DNA of the CDR3 is TGCGCCAGCAGCCAACAGGGGGCGGTCTACAATGAGCAGTTCTTC. Translation gives CASSQQGAVYNEQFF.

This chain links TRBV11-2 with TRBJ2-7; D ambiguous. CDR1 SGHAT and CDR2 FQNNGV come from the germline V gene. The CDR3 consists of 11 residues. The V and J ends lost 1 base and 7 bases respectively, with 5 bases between them. CDR3 protein: CASSLGREQYF. DNA for the CDR3: TGTGCCAGCAGCTTAGGGAGAGAGCAGTACTTC.

CDR3 in DNA: TGTGCCGCGCTCGGGGGGGCCGGGTACAATGAGCAGTTCTTC. Translating it yields CAALGGAGYNEQFF. The chain carries TRBV10-3 and TRBJ2-1; 8 nucleotides align to TRBD2. V gave up 11 bases and J gave up 4 bases; unmatched junction bases: 10. The CDR3 loop spans 14 amino acids. Germline V CDR1 and CDR2: ENHRY, SYGVKD.

This chain connects TRBV28 to TRBJ2-1, with TRBD2 matching 7 bases. With 5 bases clipped from V and 7 bases from J, the junction kept 17 bases outside the gene matches. Germline V CDR1 and CDR2: MDHEN, SYDVKM. CDR3 length: 17 residues. The CDR3 region has the DNA TGTGCCAGCAGTACCCTAGTAGTAGCGGGTACGGGGAATGAGCAGTTCTTC. Its translation is CASSTLVVAGTGNEQFF.

The chain combines TRBV5-5 with TRBJ1-6; 9 bases line up with TRBD1. CDR3 size: 15 residues. Per the germline V gene, CDR1 is SGHKS and CDR2 is YYEKEE (reference sequence). V was clipped by 3 bases and J by 9 bases; unmatched bases: 7. The CDR3 is CASSSRTGASSPLHF. The CDR3 region has the DNA TGTGCCAGCAGCTCCCGGACAGGGGCAAGTTCACCCCTCCACTTT.